This TCR beta chain was retrieved from a study of T cell responses to AZD1222 COVID-19 vaccine. Sequencing was performed with immunoSEQ multiplex PCR; in TCRdb, only in-frame clones are kept and a portion is missing. The data contain about 170,000 clones, over 85% of them singletons. The germline V gene has CDR1 SEHNR and CDR2 FQNEAQ (reference sequence). CDR3 size: 16 residues. The V end lost 3 bases, the J end lost 6 bases, and 17 bases lay between the germline ends. This TCR came from an adult in good health. The sample here was peripheral blood, taken on day 0 of AZD1222 vaccination. The rearrangement joins TRBV7-9 to TRBJ2-2; D ambiguous. The CDR3 is CASSLDNLKAAGELFF. The CDR3, as DNA: TGTGCCAGCAGCTTGGATAACCTAAAGGCGGCCGGGGAGCTGTTTTTT.